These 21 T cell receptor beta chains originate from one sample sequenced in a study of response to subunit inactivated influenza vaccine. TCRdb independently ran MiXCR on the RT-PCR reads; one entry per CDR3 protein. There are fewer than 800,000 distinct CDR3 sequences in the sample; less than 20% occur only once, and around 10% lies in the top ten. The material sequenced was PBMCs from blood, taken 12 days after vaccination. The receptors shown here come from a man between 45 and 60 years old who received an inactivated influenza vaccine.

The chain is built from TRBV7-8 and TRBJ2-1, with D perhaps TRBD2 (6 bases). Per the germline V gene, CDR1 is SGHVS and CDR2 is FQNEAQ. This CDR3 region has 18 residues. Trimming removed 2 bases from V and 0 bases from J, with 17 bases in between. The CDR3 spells CASSLPPDPRGSYNEQFF. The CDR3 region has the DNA TGTGCCAGCAGCTTACCCCCGGACCCGCGGGGCTCCTACAATGAGCAGTTCTTC.

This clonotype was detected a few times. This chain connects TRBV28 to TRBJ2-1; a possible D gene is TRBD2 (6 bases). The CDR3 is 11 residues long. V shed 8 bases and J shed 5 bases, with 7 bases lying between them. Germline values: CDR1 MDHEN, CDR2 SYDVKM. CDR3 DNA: TGTGCCAGCGGAGGGGACAATGAGCAGTTCTTC. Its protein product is CASGGDNEQFF.

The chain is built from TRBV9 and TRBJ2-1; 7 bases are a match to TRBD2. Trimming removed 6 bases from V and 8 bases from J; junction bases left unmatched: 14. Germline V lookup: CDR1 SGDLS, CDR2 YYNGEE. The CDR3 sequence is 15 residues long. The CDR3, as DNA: TGTGCCAGCAACTTTAGGGCGGGAGATGGTGATGAGCAGTTCTTC. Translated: CASNFRAGDGDEQFF.

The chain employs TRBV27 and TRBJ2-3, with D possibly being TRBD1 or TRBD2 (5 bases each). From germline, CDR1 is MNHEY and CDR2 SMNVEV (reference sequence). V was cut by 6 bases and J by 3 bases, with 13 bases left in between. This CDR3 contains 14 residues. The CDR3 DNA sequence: TGTGCCAGCAGGGGACCGCAGGTGACAGATACGCAGTATTTT. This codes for CASRGPQVTDTQYF.

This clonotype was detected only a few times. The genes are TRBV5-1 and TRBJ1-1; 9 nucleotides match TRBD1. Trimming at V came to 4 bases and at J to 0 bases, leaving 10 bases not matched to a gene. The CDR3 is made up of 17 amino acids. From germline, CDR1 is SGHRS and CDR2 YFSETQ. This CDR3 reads CASSPNYRGPVNTEAFF. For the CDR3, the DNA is TGCGCCAGCAGCCCCAACTACAGGGGGCCTGTGAACACTGAAGCTTTCTTT.

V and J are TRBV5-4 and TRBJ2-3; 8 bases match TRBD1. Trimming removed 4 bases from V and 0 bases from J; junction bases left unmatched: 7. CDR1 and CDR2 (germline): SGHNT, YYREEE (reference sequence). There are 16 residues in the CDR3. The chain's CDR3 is CASSGGQGRSTDTQYF. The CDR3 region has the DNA TGTGCCAGCAGCGGAGGACAGGGAAGAAGCACAGATACGCAGTATTTT.

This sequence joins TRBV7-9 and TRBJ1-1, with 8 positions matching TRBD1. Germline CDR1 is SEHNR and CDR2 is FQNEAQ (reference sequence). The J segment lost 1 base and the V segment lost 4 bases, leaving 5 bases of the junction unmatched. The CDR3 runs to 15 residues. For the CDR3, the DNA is TGTGCCAGCAGCTCGTGGACAGGGCAGAACACTGAAGCTTTCTTT. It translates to CASSSWTGQNTEAFF. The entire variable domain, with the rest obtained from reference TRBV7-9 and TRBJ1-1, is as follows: DTGVSQNPRHKITKRGQNVTFRCDPISEHNRLYWYRQTLGQGPEFLTYFQNEAQLEKSRLLSDRFSAERPKGSFSTLEIQRTEQGDSAMYLCASSSWTGQNTEAFFGQGTRLTVV.

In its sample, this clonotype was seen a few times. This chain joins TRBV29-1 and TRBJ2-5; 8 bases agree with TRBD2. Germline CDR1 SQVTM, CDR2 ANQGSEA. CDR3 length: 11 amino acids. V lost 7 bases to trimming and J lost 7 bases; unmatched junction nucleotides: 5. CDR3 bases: TGCAGCGCCGGGGGGGTTCCGACCCAGTACTTC. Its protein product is CSAGGVPTQYF.

CDR3 residues: CASSTRDREWNEQYF. The DNA of the CDR3 is TGTGCCAGCAGTACCCGGGACAGGGAGTGGAACGAGCAGTACTTC. The genes are TRBV28 and TRBJ2-7; 9 nucleotides match TRBD1. The J segment lost 5 bases and the V segment lost 5 bases, leaving 10 bases of the junction unmatched. Germline V gives CDR1 MDHEN, CDR2 SYDVKM. CDR3 length equals 15 residues.

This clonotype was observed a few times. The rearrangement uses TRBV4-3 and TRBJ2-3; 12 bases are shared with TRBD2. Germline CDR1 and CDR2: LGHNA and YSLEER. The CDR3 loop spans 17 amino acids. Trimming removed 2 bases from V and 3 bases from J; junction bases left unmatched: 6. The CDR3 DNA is TGCGCCAGCAGCCAAAACCTAGCGGGGGGGCCGACAGATACGCAGTATTTT. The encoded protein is CASSQNLAGGPTDTQYF.

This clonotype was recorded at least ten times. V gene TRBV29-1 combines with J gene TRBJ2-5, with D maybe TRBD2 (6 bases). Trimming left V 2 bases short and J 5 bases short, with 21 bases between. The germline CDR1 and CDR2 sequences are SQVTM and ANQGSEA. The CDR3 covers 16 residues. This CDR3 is CSVEPSGRRAYETQYF. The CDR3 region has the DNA TGCAGCGTTGAACCGTCGGGAAGGAGGGCCTATGAGACCCAGTACTTC.

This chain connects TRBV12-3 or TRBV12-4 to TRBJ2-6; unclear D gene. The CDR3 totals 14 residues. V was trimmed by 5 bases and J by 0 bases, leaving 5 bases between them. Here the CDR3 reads CASSISSGANVLTF. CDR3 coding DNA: TGTGCCAGCAGTATTAGCTCTGGGGCCAACGTCCTGACTTTC.

In DNA, the CDR3 is TGCGCCAGCAGCCTCGGGTCAAGGGGCGAGGAGCAGTTCTTC. This translates into CASSLGSRGEEQFF. V usage is TRBV5-1 and J usage is TRBJ2-1, with a tentative D call TRBD1 (5 bases). The V end was cut by 4 bases, the J end by 10 bases, with 18 bases between. CDR3 length: 14 amino acids. CDR1 is SGHRS and CDR2 is YFSETQ in the germline V gene. Supplemented by reference TRBV5-1 and TRBJ2-1, the full variable domain reads KAGVTQTPRYLIKTRGQQVTLSCSPISGHRSVSWYQQTPGQGLQFLFEYFSETQRNKGNFPGRFSGRQFSNSRSEMNVSTLELGDSALYLCASSLGSRGEEQFFGPGTRLTVL.

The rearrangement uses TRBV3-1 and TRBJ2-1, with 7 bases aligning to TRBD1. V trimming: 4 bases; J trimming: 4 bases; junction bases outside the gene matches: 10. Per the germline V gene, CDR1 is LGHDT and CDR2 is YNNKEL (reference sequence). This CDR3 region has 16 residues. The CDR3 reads CASSRVQGSGYNEQFF. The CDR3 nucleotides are TGTGCCAGCAGCCGAGTACAGGGGTCGGGTTACAATGAGCAGTTCTTC.

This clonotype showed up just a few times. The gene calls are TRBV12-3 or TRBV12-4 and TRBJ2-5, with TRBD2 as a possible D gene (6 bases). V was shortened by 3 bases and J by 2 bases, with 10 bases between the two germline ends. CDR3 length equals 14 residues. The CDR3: CASSFFAGQETQYF. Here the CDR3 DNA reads TGTGCCAGCAGTTTTTTTGCGGGGCAAGAGACCCAGTACTTC.

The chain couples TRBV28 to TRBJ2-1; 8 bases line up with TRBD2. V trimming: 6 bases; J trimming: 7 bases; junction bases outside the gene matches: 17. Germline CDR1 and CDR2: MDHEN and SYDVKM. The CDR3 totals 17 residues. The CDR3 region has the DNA TGTGCCAGCAGGTCCCCTACCGGGACTTGCGGGGGGAATGAGCAGTTCTTC. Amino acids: CASRSPTGTCGGNEQFF.

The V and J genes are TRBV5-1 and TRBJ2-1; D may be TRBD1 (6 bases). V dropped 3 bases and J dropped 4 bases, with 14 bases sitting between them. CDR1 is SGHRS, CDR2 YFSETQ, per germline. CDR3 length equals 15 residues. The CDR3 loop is CASSSDRTRYNEQFF. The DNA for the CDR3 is TGCGCCAGCAGCTCAGACAGGACGAGATACAATGAGCAGTTCTTC.

CDR3 in DNA: TGTGCCAGCAGCCTATTTTCCGCGGGAACTTTCTACGAGCAGTACTTC. Its protein is CASSLFSAGTFYEQYF. This sequence joins TRBV7-2 and TRBJ2-7; possibly TRBD2 for D (6 bases). The germline CDR1 and CDR2 sequences are SGHTA and FQGNSA. The CDR3 runs to 16 residues. V gave up 5 bases and J gave up 3 bases, with 20 bases separating them.

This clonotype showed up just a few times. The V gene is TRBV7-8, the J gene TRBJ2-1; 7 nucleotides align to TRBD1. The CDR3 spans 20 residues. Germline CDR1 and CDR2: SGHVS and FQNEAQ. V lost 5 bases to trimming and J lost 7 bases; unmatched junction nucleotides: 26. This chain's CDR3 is CASSLTPPLVGGDGRNEQFF. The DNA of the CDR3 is TGTGCCAGCAGCCTCACCCCGCCCCTGGTAGGGGGCGACGGAAGGAATGAGCAGTTCTTC.

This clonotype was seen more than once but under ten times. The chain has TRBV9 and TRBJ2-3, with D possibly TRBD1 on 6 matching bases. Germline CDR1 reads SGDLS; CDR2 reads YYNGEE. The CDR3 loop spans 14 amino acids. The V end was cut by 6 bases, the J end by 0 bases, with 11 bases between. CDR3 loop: CASNRDTSTDTQYF. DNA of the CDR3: TGTGCCAGCAACCGGGACACAAGCACAGATACGCAGTATTTT.

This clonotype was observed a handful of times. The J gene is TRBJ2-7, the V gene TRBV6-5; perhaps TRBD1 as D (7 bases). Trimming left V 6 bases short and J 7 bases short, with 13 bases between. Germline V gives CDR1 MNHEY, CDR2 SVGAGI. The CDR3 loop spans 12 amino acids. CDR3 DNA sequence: TGTGCCAGCAGCAGGGGGGCCCGGGAGCAGTACTTC. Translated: CASSRGAREQYF.